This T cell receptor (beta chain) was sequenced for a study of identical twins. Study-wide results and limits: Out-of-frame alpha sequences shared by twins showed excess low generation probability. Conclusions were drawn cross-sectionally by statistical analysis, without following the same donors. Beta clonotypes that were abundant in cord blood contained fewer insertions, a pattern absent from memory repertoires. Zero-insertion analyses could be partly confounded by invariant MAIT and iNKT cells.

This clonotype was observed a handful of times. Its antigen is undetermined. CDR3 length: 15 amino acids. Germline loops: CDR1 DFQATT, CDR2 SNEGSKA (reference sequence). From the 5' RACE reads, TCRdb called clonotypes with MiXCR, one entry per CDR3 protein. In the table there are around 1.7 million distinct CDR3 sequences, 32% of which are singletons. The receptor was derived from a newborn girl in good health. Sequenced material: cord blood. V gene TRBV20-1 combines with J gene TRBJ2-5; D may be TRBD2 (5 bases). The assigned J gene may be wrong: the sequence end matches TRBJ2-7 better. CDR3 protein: CSARDGERKAYEQYF. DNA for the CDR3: TGCAGTGCTAGAGATGGGGAGCGCAAGGCCTACGAGCAGTACTTC.